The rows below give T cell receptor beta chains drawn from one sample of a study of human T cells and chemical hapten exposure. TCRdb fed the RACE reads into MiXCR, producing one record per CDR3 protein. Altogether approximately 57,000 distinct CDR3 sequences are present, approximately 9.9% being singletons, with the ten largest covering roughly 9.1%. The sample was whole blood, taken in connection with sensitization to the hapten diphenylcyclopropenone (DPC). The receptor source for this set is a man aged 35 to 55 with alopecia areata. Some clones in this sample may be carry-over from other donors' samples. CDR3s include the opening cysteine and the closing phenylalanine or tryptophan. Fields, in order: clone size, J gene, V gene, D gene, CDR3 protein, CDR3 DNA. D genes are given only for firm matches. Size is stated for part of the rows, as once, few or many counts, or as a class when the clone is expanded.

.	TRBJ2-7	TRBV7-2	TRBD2	CASSLVTSGSYEQYF	TGTGCCAGCAGCTTAGTGACTAGCGGGAGCTACGAGCAGTACTTC
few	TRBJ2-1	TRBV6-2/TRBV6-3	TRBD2	CASSDPSPGTSGSREQFF	TGTGCCAGCAGTGACCCTAGTCCGGGCACTAGCGGGAGTAGGGAGCAGTTCTTC
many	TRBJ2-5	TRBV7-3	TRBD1	CASSLNTGGQETQYF	TGTGCCAGCAGCTTAAATACAGGGGGCCAAGAGACCCAGTACTTC
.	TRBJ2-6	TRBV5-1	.	CASSLVVVGAVSSGANVLTF	TGCGCCAGCAGCTTGGTGGTCGTAGGGGCAGTCAGTTCTGGGGCCAACGTCCTGACTTTC
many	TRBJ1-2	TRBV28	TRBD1	CASRLLRQGTWGYTF	TGTGCCAGCAGACTCCTTAGACAGGGCACTTGGGGCTACACCTTC
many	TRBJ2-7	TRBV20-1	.	CSAKPGQYRGYEQYF	TGCAGTGCTAAGCCAGGGCAGTATCGAGGCTACGAGCAGTACTTC
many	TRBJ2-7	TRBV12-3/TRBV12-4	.	CASSLVGSQQYF	TGTGCCAGCAGTTTAGTGGGGTCTCAGCAGTACTTC
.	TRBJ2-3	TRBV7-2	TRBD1	CASSSGTGGTDTQYF	TGTGCCAGCAGCTCTGGGACAGGGGGCACAGATACGCAGTATTTT
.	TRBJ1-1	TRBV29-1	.	CSAHVVGAEAFF	TGCAGCGCCCATGTAGTGGGGGCTGAAGCTTTCTTT
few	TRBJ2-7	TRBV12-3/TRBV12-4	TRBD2	CASSSGTTPPYEQYF	TGTGCCAGCAGTAGCGGGACCACCCCTCCCTACGAGCAGTACTTC
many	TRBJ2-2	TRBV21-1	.	CASSKERTGARTPGSCFF	.
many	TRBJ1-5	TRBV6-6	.	CASTSGVLGSNQPQHF	TGTGCCAGCACTAGTGGCGTACTAGGTAGCAATCAGCCCCAGCATTTT
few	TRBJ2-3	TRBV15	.	CATSGGTHIGTDTQYF	TGTGCCACCAGCGGCGGGACTCATATTGGGACAGATACGCAGTATTTT
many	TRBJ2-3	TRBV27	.	CASSLWSSGDTQYF	TGTGCCAGCAGTTTATGGTCCTCAGGAGATACGCAGTATTTT
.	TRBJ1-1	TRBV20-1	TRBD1	CSAHPGQGLMNTEAFF	TGCAGTGCGCATCCGGGACAGGGTTTAATGAACACTGAAGCTTTCTTT
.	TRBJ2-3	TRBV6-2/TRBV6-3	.	CASSFGRGTQYF	TGTGCCAGCAGCTTCGGGAGAGGCACGCAGTATTTT
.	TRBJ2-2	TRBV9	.	CASSVMPGTEYTGELFF	TGTGCCAGCAGCGTCATGCCAGGGACGGAATACACCGGGGAGCTGTTTTTT
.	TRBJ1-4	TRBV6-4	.	CASREGREKLFF	TGTGCCAGCAGGGAGGGACGAGAAAAACTGTTTTTT
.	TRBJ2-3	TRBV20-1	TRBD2	CSARSSGRAADTQYF	TGCAGTGCTAGGTCTAGCGGGAGGGCCGCAGATACGCAGTATTTT
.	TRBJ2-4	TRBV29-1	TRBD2	CSVRREGAKNIQYF	TGCAGCGTAAGGCGGGAGGGGGCCAAAAACATTCAGTACTTC
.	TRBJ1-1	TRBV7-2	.	CAGSYVWQAEAFF	TGTGCCGGCAGCTACGTGTGGCAGGCTGAAGCTTTCTTT
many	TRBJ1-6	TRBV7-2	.	CASSLANSGTSPLHF	TGTGCCAGCAGCTTAGCTAACTCAGGGACTTCACCCCTCCACTTT
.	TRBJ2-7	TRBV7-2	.	CASTEGRSSYEQYF	TGTGCCAGCACCGAGGGACGGAGCTCCTACGAGCAGTACTTC
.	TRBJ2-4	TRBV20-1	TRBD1	CSADTAGTGKNIQYF	TGCAGTGCCGACACCGCCGGGACAGGGAAAAACATTCAGTACTTC
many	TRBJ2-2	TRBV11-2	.	CASSFTSWTGELFF	TGTGCCAGCAGCTTTACTAGCTGGACCGGGGAGCTGTTTTTT
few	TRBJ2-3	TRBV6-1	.	CASSEALGGTDTQYF	TGTGCCAGCAGTGAAGCCCTGGGAGGCACAGATACGCAGTATTTT
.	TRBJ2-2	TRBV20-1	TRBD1	CSARTGTGGTGELFF	TGCAGTGCCAGAACCGGGACAGGGGGTACCGGGGAGCTGTTTTTT
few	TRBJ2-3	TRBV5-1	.	CASSLAMRGPGVAGTDTQYF	TGCGCCAGCAGCTTGGCCATGAGGGGACCGGGGGTAGCGGGCACAGATACGCAGTATTTT
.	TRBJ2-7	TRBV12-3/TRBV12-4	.	CASSLSWTGYEQYF	TGTGCCAGCAGTTTGTCGTGGACGGGATACGAGCAGTACTTC
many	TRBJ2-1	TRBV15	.	CATSDTSYNEQFF	TGTGCCACCAGTGACACTTCCTACAATGAGCAGTTCTTC
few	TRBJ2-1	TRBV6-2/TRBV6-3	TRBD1	CASNDWRDRGLDEQFF	TGTGCCAGCAATGATTGGCGGGACAGGGGGCTCGATGAGCAGTTCTTC
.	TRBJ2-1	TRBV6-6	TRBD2	CASRPPSGRTKQGKGNEQFF	TGTGCCAGCAGGCCCCCAAGCGGGAGGACCAAGCAGGGAAAAGGCAATGAGCAGTTCTTC
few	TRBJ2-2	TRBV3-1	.	CASSQLTGELFF	TGTGCCAGCAGCCAATTGACCGGGGAGCTGTTTTTT
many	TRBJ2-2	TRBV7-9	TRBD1	CASSLQGQGVNTGELFF	TGTGCCAGCAGCTTACAAGGACAGGGAGTGAACACCGGGGAGCTGTTTTTT
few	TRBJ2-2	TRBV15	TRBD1	CATSRGTGTANTGELFF	TGTGCCACCAGCAGAGGCACCGGGACAGCAAACACCGGGGAGCTGTTTTTT
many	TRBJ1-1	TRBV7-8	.	CASSLLPHRASMNTEAFF	TGTGCCAGCAGCTTACTACCCCACAGAGCATCTATGAACACTGAAGCTTTCTTT
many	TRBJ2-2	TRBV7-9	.	CASSLQGNTGELFF	TGTGCCAGCAGCCTACAGGGCAACACCGGGGAGCTGTTTTTT
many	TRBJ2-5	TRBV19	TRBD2	CASSIGSGSSFETQYF	TGTGCCAGTAGTATCGGGAGCGGGAGCTCTTTCGAGACCCAGTACTTC
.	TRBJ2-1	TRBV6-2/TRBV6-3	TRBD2	CASSRRTSGTSYNEQFF	TGTGCCAGCAGTAGAAGGACTAGCGGGACCTCCTACAATGAGCAGTTCTTC
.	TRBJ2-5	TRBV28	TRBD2	CASKASGGKETQYF	TGTGCCAGCAAGGCTAGCGGGGGCAAAGAGACCCAGTACTTC
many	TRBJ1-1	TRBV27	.	CASSLRMQTREEAFF	TGTGCCAGCAGCCTCAGGATGCAAACTAGAGAAGAGGCTTTCTTT
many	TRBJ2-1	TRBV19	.	CASSPRVINEQFF	TGTGCCAGTAGTCCCCGGGTAATCAATGAGCAGTTCTTC
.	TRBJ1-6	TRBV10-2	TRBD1	CASSESTGPNSPLHF	TGCGCCAGCAGTGAGTCGACAGGGCCAAATTCACCCCTCCACTTT
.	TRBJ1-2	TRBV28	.	CASSLSQKLYGYTF	TGTGCCAGCAGTTTGTCGCAGAAACTCTATGGCTACACCTTC
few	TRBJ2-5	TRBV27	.	CASSSQRETQYF	TGTGCCAGCAGTTCCCAAAGAGAGACCCAGTACTTC
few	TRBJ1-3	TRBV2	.	CASSERAVASGNTIYF	TGTGCCAGCAGTGAACGGGCGGTGGCCTCTGGAAACACCATATATTTT
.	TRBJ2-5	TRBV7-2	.	CASSSQRALQETQYF	TGTGCCAGCAGCTCTCAGCGGGCTCTTCAAGAGACCCAGTACTTC
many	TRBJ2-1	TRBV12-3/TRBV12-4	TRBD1	CASSTGGDYNEQFF	TGTGCCAGTTCTACAGGGGGCGATTACAATGAGCAGTTCTTC
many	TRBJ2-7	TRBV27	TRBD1	CASSLTGAYEQYF	TGTGCCAGCAGCTTGACAGGGGCTTACGAGCAGTACTTC
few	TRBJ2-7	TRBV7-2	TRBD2	CASSQTRLAGDEQYF	TGTGCCAGCAGCCAAACAAGACTAGCGGGAGACGAGCAGTACTTC
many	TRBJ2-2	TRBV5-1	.	CASSLTGNTGELFF	TGTGCCAGCAGCTTAACAGGGAACACCGGGGAGCTGTTTTTT
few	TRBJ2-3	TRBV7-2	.	CASSLGPSIADTQYF	TGTGCCAGCAGCTTAGGTCCTAGCATCGCAGATACGCAGTATTTT
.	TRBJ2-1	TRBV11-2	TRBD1	CASSWTGEANEQFF	TGTGCCAGCAGCTGGACAGGGGAGGCGAATGAGCAGTTCTTC
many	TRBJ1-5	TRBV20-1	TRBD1	CSAREQTGNQPQHF	TGCAGTGCTAGAGAACAGACAGGGAATCAGCCCCAGCATTTT
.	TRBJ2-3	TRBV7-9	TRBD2	CASSLDRTSGRARDTQYF	TGTGCCAGCAGCTTAGACCGGACTAGCGGGAGGGCCAGAGATACGCAGTATTTT
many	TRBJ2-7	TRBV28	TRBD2	CASSLLFKLAGVGYEQYF	TGTGCCAGCAGTTTACTCTTCAAACTAGCGGGAGTTGGATACGAGCAGTACTTC
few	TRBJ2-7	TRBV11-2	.	CASSLGRVDQSF	TGTGCCAGCAGCTTAGGTAGGGTGGACCAGTCCTTC
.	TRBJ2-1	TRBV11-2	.	CASSLAGRVDDEQFF	TGTGCCAGCAGCTTAGCAGGGCGGGTTGATGATGAGCAGTTCTTC
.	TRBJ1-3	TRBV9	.	CASSASYSGNTIYF	TGTGCCAGCAGCGCGTCGTACTCTGGAAACACCATATATTTT